Each of the 16 T cell receptor beta chains below was sequenced from the same sample in a study of shared clonotypes between healthy human individuals. Measured with immunoSEQ multiplex PCR; TCRdb has only the in-frame clones, and not every one. The profile shows about 2.4 million clones, just over 90% of them singletons. The sequenced sample was naive CD4+ T cells sorted from blood. Subset indicated: CD45RA+ positively selected. These receptors all come from a man in his late teens or twenties in good health.

The chain links TRBV28 to TRBJ2-7; D is possibly TRBD1 (6 bases). From germline, CDR1 is MDHEN and CDR2 SYDVKM. This CDR3 is 14 amino acids long. Trimming left V 2 bases short and J 6 bases short, with 14 bases between. The CDR3 coding sequence is TGTGCCAGCAGTTTACAGGGGATCCGATCCGAGCAGTACTTC. Its translation: CASSLQGIRSEQYF.

The V gene is TRBV6-1, the J gene TRBJ2-5; D is uncertain. Trimming shortened V by 8 bases and J by 5 bases, and 12 bases separated the two germline ends. The germline V gene encodes CDR1 MNHNS and CDR2 SASEGT. The CDR3 contains 12 residues. In nucleotides, the CDR3 is TGTGCCAGCTCTCTAAGTAGGGAGACCCAGTACTTC. It specifies CASSLSRETQYF.

The chain is built from TRBV29-1 and TRBJ1-1; 8 bases agree with TRBD1. V gave up 5 bases and J gave up 1 base; unmatched junction bases: 6. Germline values: CDR1 SQVTM, CDR2 ANQGSEA. CDR3 length: 14 residues. DNA for the CDR3: TGCAGCGTTACATGGACAGGGACGAACACTGAAGCTTTCTTT. It translates to CSVTWTGTNTEAFF. The full variable domain, with the rest looked up from reference TRBV29-1 and TRBJ1-1, is SAVISQKPSRDICQRGTSLTIQCQVDSQVTMMFWYRQQPGQSLTLIATANQGSEATYESGFVIDKFPISRPNLTFSTLTVSNMSPEDSSIYLCSVTWTGTNTEAFFGQGTRLTVV.

The chain links TRBV9 to TRBJ2-2, with 9 bases matching TRBD2. V was pared by 5 bases and J by 2 bases, with 4 bases of the junction left unmatched. The V gene's germline CDR1 is SGDLS and CDR2 YYNGEE. CDR3 length: 15 residues. The CDR3 is CASRRLAGNTGELFF. CDR3 DNA sequence: TGTGCCAGCAGGAGGCTAGCGGGAAACACCGGGGAGCTGTTTTTT.

V gene TRBV18 combines with J gene TRBJ2-4; D not resolved. This CDR3 spans 13 amino acids. V shed 1 base and J shed 8 bases, with 9 bases lying between them. Germline V lookup: CDR1 KGHSH, CDR2 LQKENI. The CDR3 bases are TGTGCCAGCTCACCACTTTTGTCGGACATTCAGTACTTC. Its protein is CASSPLLSDIQYF.

The chain is built from TRBV19 and TRBJ2-7; D is unclear. Trimming cost V 1 base and J 5 bases, with 12 bases left between them. This CDR3 has 14 residues. Germline-derived CDR1 and CDR2 are LNHDA and SQIVND (reference sequence). The CDR3 here is CASSIGLGSNEQYF. CDR3 sequence (DNA): TGTGCCAGTAGTATAGGTTTAGGGTCGAACGAGCAGTACTTC.

The chain joins TRBV2 to TRBJ1-5; possibly TRBD1 for D (6 bases). Germline V gives CDR1 SNHLY, CDR2 FYNNEI. The CDR3 has 15 residues. With 5 bases removed from V and 4 bases from J, the gap between germline ends came to 15 bases. The chain's CDR3 is CASSLGDTGNQPQHF. The CDR3 bases are TGTGCCAGCAGTCTTGGGGACACCGGTAATCAGCCCCAGCATTTT.

This chain connects TRBV19 to TRBJ2-1; 10 bases are shared with TRBD1. V lost 6 bases, J lost 6 bases, and 2 bases stayed unmatched. CDR3 length equals 13 residues. CDR1 is LNHDA, CDR2 SQIVND, per germline (reference sequence). The CDR3 here is CASRRTGGNEQFF. The CDR3 nucleotides are TGTGCCAGTAGGAGGACAGGGGGCAATGAGCAGTTCTTC.

CDR3 nucleotide sequence: TGTGCCAGCAGCTTCCGCCGAGACAGCTATGGCTACACCTTC. Translation gives CASSFRRDSYGYTF. The V and J genes are TRBV5-6 and TRBJ1-2; D perhaps matches TRBD1 (5 bases). This CDR3 spans 14 amino acids. V gave up 2 bases and J gave up 4 bases, with 12 bases separating them. The V gene's germline CDR1 is SGHDT and CDR2 YYEEEE.

This chain uses TRBV19 with TRBJ1-5; no firm D call. Trimming removed 7 bases at V and 3 bases at J, with 13 bases between. In germline, CDR1 is LNHDA, CDR2 SQIVND (reference sequence). There are 14 residues in the CDR3. The CDR3 reads CASNIRALNQPQHF. The CDR3, as DNA: TGTGCCAGTAACATCCGGGCCCTCAATCAGCCCCAGCATTTT.

This chain connects TRBV11-2 to TRBJ2-3; 8 nucleotides match TRBD2. The germline CDR1 and CDR2 sequences are SGHAT and FQNNGV. The length of the CDR3 is 15 residues. V shed 1 base, J shed 6 bases, and the junction held 6 bases outside the gene matches. CDR3: CASSLVASGSDTQYF. In DNA, the CDR3 is TGTGCCAGCAGCTTAGTGGCTAGCGGGTCGGATACGCAGTATTTT.

In the case of this clone: The sample carries other DNA sequences with the same CDR3. The chain recombines TRBV5-5 with TRBJ2-7, with 7 bases that match TRBD1. The CDR3 length is 14 residues. CDR1 is SGHKS and CDR2 is YYEKEE in the germline V gene (reference sequence). J gave up 1 base and V 4 bases, and 5 bases lay outside the gene matches. The DNA for the CDR3 is TGTGCCAGCAGCCTTGCAGGGGGATCCTACGAGCAGTACTTC. Its protein is CASSLAGGSYEQYF.

The sample holds one count of this clone. This chain uses TRBV9 with TRBJ1-2; D unclear. Trimming cost V 0 bases and J 4 bases, with 10 bases left between them. CDR3 length: 14 amino acids. Germline CDR1 and CDR2: SGDLS and YYNGEE. DNA for the CDR3: TGTGCCAGCAGCGTAGGAGACGGGTCCTATGGCTACACCTTC. This sequence encodes CASSVGDGSYGYTF.

Only one count was recorded for this clone. This CDR3 is also generated by other DNA sequences in the sample. The rearrangement joins TRBV5-6 to TRBJ1-2; D is ambiguous. The CDR3 is 14 amino acids. Germline V CDR1 and CDR2: SGHDT, YYEEEE. Trimming took off 0 bases at V and 0 bases at J, with 6 bases between the two ends. As DNA, the CDR3 is TGTGCCAGCAGCTTGGGGCAGGCTAACTATGGCTACACCTTC. This gives the protein CASSLGQANYGYTF.

CDR3 coding DNA: TGTGCCAGCAGCTTGGGTTCTGGGAATCAGCCCCAGCATTTT. The encoded protein is CASSLGSGNQPQHF. This chain connects TRBV5-6 to TRBJ1-5; D is undetermined. The CDR3 spans 14 residues. Per germline, CDR1 SGHDT and CDR2 YYEEEE. Trimming stripped 0 bases from V and 4 bases from J, with 8 bases between.

This sequence joins TRBV5-1 and TRBJ2-5, with D unclear. The V end lost 4 bases, the J end lost 2 bases, and 15 bases lay between the germline ends. Germline V CDR1 and CDR2: SGHRS, YFSETQ. The CDR3 runs 15 residues. The CDR3 protein is CASSDPVGLQETQYF. The CDR3 DNA follows: TGCGCCAGCAGCGATCCGGTGGGTCTTCAAGAGACCCAGTACTTC.